This entry lists 7 T cell receptor beta chains sequenced from one sample in a study of a mutant IDH1 vaccine in newly diagnosed glioma. As to time point: week 5, during vaccination. What each vaccine dose contained was 300 ug of mutant IDH1 20-mer peptide, accompanied by topical imiquimod. Profiling relied on immunoSEQ multiplex PCR, and the TCRdb table lists in-frame clones only, not all of them. This table holds fewer than 100,000 clones, around 90% found once. These TCRs' antigens remain unknown. This material consisted of PBMCs, taken from a glioma patient whose treatment included an IDH1 peptide vaccine. All receptors come from a woman in her fifties or sixties with glioma.

This sequence joins TRBV28 and TRBJ2-7; no definite D call. Germline assignment: CDR1 MDHEN and CDR2 SYDVKM. The CDR3 is 14 amino acids. V was clipped by 2 bases and J by 5 bases, with 13 bases between them. The CDR3 is CASSLLSSRDEQYF. The CDR3 bases are TGTGCCAGCAGTTTACTATCCAGTCGGGACGAGCAGTACTTC.

The rearrangement links TRBV7-9 to TRBJ2-3; D might be TRBD2 (7 bases). The CDR3 sequence is 16 residues long. V was shortened by 3 bases and J by 0 bases, with 13 bases between the two germline ends. Germline V lookup: CDR1 SEHNR, CDR2 FQNEAQ (reference sequence). Here the CDR3 DNA reads TGTGCCAGCAGCTTGGGCGGGGGCTCTAGCACAGATACGCAGTATTTT. Its translation is CASSLGGGSSTDTQYF.

The chain combines TRBV2 with TRBJ2-1; D call uncertain. Germline assignment: CDR1 SNHLY and CDR2 FYNNEI. This CDR3 is 11 amino acids long. Trimming removed 4 bases at V and 4 bases at J, with 2 bases between. DNA of the CDR3: TGTGCCAGCAGTGGATACAATGAGCAGTTCTTC. It translates to CASSGYNEQFF. Complete variable domain (other parts from reference TRBV2 and TRBJ2-1): EPEVTQTPSHQVTQMGQEVILRCVPISNHLYFYWYRQILGQKVEFLVSFYNNEISEKSEIFDDQFSVERPDGSNFTLKIRSTKLEDSAMYFCASSGYNEQFFGPGTRLTVL.

This clone was seen just once. V and J are TRBV7-8 and TRBJ1-5; D is ambiguous. The germline CDR1 and CDR2 sequences are SGHVS and FQNEAQ. V was shortened by 3 bases and J by 1 base, with 4 bases between the two germline ends. The CDR3 has 13 amino acids. The CDR3 coding sequence is TGTGCCAGCAGCTTGGCGAGCAATCAGCCCCAGCATTTT. It specifies CASSLASNQPQHF.

This sequence joins TRBV5-1 and TRBJ2-2; 11 positions agree with TRBD2. CDR3 length equals 17 residues. V lost 6 bases and J lost 0; bases outside the gene matches: 7. The germline V gene has CDR1 SGHRS and CDR2 YFSETQ. CDR3 in amino acids: CASIQTSGTTNTGELFF. The CDR3, as DNA: TGCGCCAGCATCCAGACTAGCGGGACAACGAACACCGGGGAGCTGTTTTTT.

A remark on this clone: The sample contains more than one DNA sequence encoding this CDR3. The V and J genes are TRBV9 and TRBJ1-1; TRBD1 aligns across 9 bases. The CDR3 spans 16 residues. The ends lost 0 bases at V and 2 bases at J; junction bases unmatched: 5. Germline-derived CDR1 and CDR2 are SGDLS and YYNGEE. The CDR3 loop reads CASSVVDRGTNTEAFF. For the CDR3, the DNA is TGTGCCAGCAGCGTAGTGGACAGGGGTACAAACACTGAAGCTTTCTTT.

This chain connects TRBV5-6 to TRBJ2-1; TRBD2 agrees at 9 bases. V lost 0 bases to trimming and J lost 0 bases; unmatched junction nucleotides: 1. Germline lookup yields CDR1 SGHDT and CDR2 YYEEEE. The CDR3 loop spans 16 amino acids. The CDR3 reads CASSLGLADSYNEQFF. CDR3 nucleotide sequence: TGTGCCAGCAGCTTGGGACTAGCGGACTCCTACAATGAGCAGTTCTTC.